The source of this TCR beta chain is a study of T cell repertoires in cytomegalovirus infection. About the research overall: Public TCR beta signatures provided an indication of both CMV infection and a matching HLA type.

MiXCR, run by TCRdb on the reads, gives a single entry per CDR3 protein. The table records about 400,000 distinct CDR3 sequences, 15% to 20% of them present only once. There are many counts of this clonotype. The antigen is undetermined. The study's findings and limits: Across the ex vivo response, the dominant clonotypes were HLA-C-restricted CMV-specific TCR beta clonotypes.

The germline gives CDR1 SSHAT, CDR2 FNYEAQ (reference sequence). This CDR3 region has 14 residues. V dropped 5 bases and J dropped 1 base, with 10 bases sitting between them. Sequenced material: PBMCs. This sequence was found in a human donor in good health (CMV status not recorded). Some clones in this sample may be carry-over from other donors' samples. The chain combines TRBV7-7 with TRBJ2-3; no clear D. The DNA of the CDR3 is TGTGCCAGCAGCCACTTGGGTGGCACAGATACGCAGTATTTT. This encodes CASSHLGGTDTQYF.